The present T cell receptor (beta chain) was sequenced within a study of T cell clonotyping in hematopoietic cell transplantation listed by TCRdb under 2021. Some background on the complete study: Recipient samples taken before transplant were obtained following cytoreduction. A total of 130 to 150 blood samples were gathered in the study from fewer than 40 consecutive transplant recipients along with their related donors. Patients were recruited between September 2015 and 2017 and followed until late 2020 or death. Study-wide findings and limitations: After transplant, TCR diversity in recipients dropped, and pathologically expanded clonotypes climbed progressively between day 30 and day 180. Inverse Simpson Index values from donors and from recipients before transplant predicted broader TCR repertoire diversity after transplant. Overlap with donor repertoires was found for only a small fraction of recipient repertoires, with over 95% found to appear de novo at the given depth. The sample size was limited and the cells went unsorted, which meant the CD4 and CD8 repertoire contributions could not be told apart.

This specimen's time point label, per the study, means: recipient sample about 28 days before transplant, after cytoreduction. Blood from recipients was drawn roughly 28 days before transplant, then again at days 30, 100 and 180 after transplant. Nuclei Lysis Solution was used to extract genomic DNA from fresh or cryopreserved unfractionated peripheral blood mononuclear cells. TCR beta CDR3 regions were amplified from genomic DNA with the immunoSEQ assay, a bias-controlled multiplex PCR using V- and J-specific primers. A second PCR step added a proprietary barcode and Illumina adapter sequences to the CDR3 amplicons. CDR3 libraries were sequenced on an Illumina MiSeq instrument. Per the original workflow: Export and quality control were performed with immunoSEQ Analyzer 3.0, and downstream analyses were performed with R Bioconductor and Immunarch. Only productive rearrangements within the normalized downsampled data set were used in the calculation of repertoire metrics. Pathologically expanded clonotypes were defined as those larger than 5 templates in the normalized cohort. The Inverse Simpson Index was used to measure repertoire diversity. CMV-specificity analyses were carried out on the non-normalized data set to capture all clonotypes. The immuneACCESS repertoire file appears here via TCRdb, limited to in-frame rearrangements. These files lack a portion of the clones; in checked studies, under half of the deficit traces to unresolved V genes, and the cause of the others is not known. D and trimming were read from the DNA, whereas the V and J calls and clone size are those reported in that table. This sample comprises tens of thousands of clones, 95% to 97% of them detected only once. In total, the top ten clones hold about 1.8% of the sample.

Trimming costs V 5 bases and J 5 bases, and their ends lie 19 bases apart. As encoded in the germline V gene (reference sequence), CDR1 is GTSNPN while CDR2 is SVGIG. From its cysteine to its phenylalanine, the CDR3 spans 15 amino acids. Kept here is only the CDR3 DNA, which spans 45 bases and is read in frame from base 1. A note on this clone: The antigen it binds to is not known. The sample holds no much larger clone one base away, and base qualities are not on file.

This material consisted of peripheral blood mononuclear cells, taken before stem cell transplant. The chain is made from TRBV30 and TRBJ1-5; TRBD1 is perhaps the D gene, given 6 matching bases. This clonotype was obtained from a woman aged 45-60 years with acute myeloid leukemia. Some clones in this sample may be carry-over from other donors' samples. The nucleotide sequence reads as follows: TGTGCCTGGGAGCCAATTACAGGGAGATATCAGCCCCAGCATTTT. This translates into CAWEPITGRYQPQHF. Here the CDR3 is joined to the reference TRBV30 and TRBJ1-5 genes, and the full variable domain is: SQTIHQWPATLVQPVGSPLSLECTVEGTSNPNLYWYRQAAGRGLQLLFYSVGIGQISSEVPQNLSASRPQDRQFILSSKKLLLSDSGFYLCAWEPITGRYQPQHFGDGTRLSIL.